This T cell receptor beta chain was sequenced in a study of blood T cell repertoires in COVID-19 (dated by TCRdb to 2020 to 2021). As for the study more broadly: Samples covering the acute and convalescent phases of COVID-19 were provided by collaborators in the United States, Italy and Spain. The prospective study material was composed of cDNA or gDNA derived from T cells, B-cell-depleted T cells, or PBMCs. Subjects who had been exposed to COVID-19, were actively infected with it, or had recovered from it provided the deeply sampled blood TCRbeta repertoires that made up the dataset. The repertoires were released in a freely available public database meant as a resource for research on the immune response to SARS-CoV-2. The samples were drawn from the first 160 participants of the ongoing ImmuneRACE study and from 1,254 subjects provided by 6 global collaborators. Sample metadata almost always included a de-identified subject ID, COVID-19 status, age in years and sex. Where available, HLA class I and class II types were obtained from metadata supplied by the sample provider rather than from assay-based typing.

Trimming at the junction amounts to 7 bases on V and 7 bases on J, and the germline ends lie 10 bases apart. The CDR3 runs 13 amino acids, cysteine and phenylalanine included. CDR3 DNA only is kept here, 39 bases in frame from base 1. CDR1 is given as KGHDR and CDR2 as SFDVKD, both from the germline V gene. TCRbeta CDR3 regions were amplified from genomic DNA by means of the immunoSEQ Assay, a bias-controlled multiplex PCR. Turning to the authors' computational methods: The number of nucleated cells in each sample was estimated from the amplification of reference gene primers within the assay. Sequence reads were collapsed and filtered to measure the absolute abundance of every unique TCRbeta CDR3 rearrangement. For each sample, productive Simpson clonality was calculated by taking the square root of Simpson's diversity index across productive rearrangements. This immuneACCESS table, as held by TCRdb, lists in-frame sequences with V and J called but not all clones. Of the missing ones, under half trace to an unresolved V gene in checked studies; the others have no known cause. That table gives V, J and clone size, and the DNA gave D and trimming. For this sample the table gives around 80,000 clones, of which roughly 76% were detected only once. The ten most abundant clones make up 15% to 20% of the sample.

To note about this clone: The target of this receptor is not known. Base qualities are not provided; no much larger clone lies one nucleotide away.

The full study reports these points: Clinical and demographic metadata were provided uncurated, with the amount varying by source and participant.

Collaborating institutions collected whole blood in K2EDTA tubes following their own protocols. For TCRbeta analysis, collaborators shipped samples in one of three forms: frozen whole blood, isolated PBMCs, or DNA extracted from either of those sample types. The sequencing sample was made of peripheral blood. This TCR derives from a woman of 80 years or more with active or convalescent COVID-19. Recombination connected TRBV24-1 to TRBJ1-6; possibly the D gene is TRBD1, per 5 matching bases. This receptor has the CDR3 CATRRDLNSPLHF. The base sequence is TGTGCCACCAGGAGGGACTTGAATTCACCCCTCCACTTT.